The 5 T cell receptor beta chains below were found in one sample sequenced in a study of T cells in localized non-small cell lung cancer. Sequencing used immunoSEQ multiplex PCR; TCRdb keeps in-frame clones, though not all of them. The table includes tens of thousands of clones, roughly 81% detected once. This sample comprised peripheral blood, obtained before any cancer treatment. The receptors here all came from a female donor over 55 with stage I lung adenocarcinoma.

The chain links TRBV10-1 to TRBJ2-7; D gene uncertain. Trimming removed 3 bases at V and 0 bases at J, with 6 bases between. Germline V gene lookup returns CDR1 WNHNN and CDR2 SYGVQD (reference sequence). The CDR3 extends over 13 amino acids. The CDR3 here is CASSDQSSYEQYF. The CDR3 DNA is TGCGCCAGCAGTGACCAGAGCTCCTACGAGCAGTACTTC.

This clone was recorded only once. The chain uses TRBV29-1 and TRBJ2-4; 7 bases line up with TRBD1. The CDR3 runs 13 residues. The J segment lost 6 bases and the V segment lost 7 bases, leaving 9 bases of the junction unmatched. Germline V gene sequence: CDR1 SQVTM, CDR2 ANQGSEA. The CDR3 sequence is CSAEEGGGNIQYF. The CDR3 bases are TGCAGCGCCGAGGAAGGGGGCGGAAACATTCAGTACTTC.

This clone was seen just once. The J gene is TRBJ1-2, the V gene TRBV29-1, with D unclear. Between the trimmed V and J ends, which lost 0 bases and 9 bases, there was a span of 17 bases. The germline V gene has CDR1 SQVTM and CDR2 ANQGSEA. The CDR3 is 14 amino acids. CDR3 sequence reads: CSVEERGQIISYTF. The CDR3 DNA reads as TGCAGCGTTGAAGAAAGAGGCCAGATAATAAGCTACACCTTC.

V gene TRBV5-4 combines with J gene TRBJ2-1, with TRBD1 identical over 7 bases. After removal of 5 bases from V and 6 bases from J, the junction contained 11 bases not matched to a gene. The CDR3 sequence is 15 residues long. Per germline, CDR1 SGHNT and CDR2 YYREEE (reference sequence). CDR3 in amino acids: CASSPDRANSNEQFF. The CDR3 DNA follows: TGTGCCAGCAGTCCAGACAGGGCGAACAGCAATGAGCAGTTCTTC.

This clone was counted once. The CDR3 DNA reads TGTGCCAGCATAGGGAGCGGGAGTGAAAAACTGTTTTTT. The encoded protein is CASIGSGSEKLFF. This chain joins TRBV2 and TRBJ1-4; D ambiguous. Trimming took off 7 bases at V and 7 bases at J, with 13 bases between the two ends. Germline V lookup: CDR1 SNHLY, CDR2 FYNNEI. This CDR3 is 13 amino acids long.